These 30 T cell receptor beta chains were sequenced from one sample in a study of pediatric ulcerative colitis. The rectum was sampled with one to two pinch biopsies at colonoscopy. TCRdb's table, derived via immunoSEQ multiplex PCR, lists solely in-frame clones and lacks some. The table records around 37,000 clones, roughly four fifths of them present only once. The sequencing sample was made of gut tissue. The receptors shown here come from a boy younger than 18 with severe ulcerative colitis.

V gene TRBV27 combines with J gene TRBJ2-7, with D perhaps TRBD2 (6 bases). Germline values: CDR1 MNHEY, CDR2 SMNVEV (reference sequence). CDR3 length: 16 residues. V lost 5 bases and J 5 bases, leaving 22 bases between the germline ends. The CDR3 bases are TGTGCCAGCAGTGTGACCGGGTTGGACTATCAGGACGAGCAGTACTTC. Its translation: CASSVTGLDYQDEQYF.

In its sample, this clone was seen a few times. V is TRBV5-8 and J is TRBJ1-6; D perhaps matches TRBD1 (5 bases). This CDR3 contains 18 residues. The germline CDR1 and CDR2 sequences are SGHTS and YDEGEE. V lost 0 bases, J lost 0 bases, and 13 bases lay in between. The CDR3 region has the DNA TGTGCCAGCAGCTTGGAGAGGGACCCCGTCTCCTATAATTCACCCCTCCACTTT. This gives the protein CASSLERDPVSYNSPLHF.

This clone was seen more than once but under ten times. This chain joins TRBV6-5 and TRBJ1-4, with 7 bases aligning to TRBD1. J lost 7 bases, V lost 6 bases, and 5 bases had no gene match. Germline CDR1 and CDR2: MNHEY and SVGAGI. The CDR3 runs 13 residues. The CDR3 DNA reads TGTGCCAGCAGACAGGGGTGGGGTGAAAAACTGTTTTTT. Protein sequence: CASRQGWGEKLFF.

The chain recombines TRBV19 with TRBJ1-6, with D unresolved. Germline CDR1 and CDR2: LNHDA and SQIVND (reference sequence). The ends were cut back, 3 bases at V and 0 bases at J, with 9 bases in the middle. The CDR3 has 16 amino acids. The CDR3 reads CASSIHGVSYNSPLHF. In nucleotides, the CDR3 is TGTGCCAGTAGTATCCACGGAGTCTCCTATAATTCACCCCTCCACTTT. The whole variable domain, filled in from reference TRBV19 and TRBJ1-6, reads DGGITQSPKYLFRKEGQNVTLSCEQNLNHDAMYWYRQDPGQGLRLIYYSQIVNDFQKGDIAEGYSVSREKKESFPLTVTSAQKNPTAFYLCASSIHGVSYNSPLHFGNGTRLTVT.

V gene TRBV11-3 combines with J gene TRBJ2-7; 8 nucleotides match TRBD1. Trimming at V came to 5 bases and at J to 3 bases, leaving 6 bases not matched to a gene. The germline V gene encodes CDR1 SGHNT and CDR2 YENEEA. CDR3 length equals 14 residues. DNA of the CDR3: TGTGCCAGCAGCCCCCGGGACAGGAACTACGAGCAGTACTTC. Protein: CASSPRDRNYEQYF.

This CDR3 reads CASSPLTSNVYNEQFF. The CDR3 DNA reads TGCGCCAGCAGCCCCCTAACTAGTAACGTTTACAATGAGCAGTTCTTC. The chain couples TRBV5-1 to TRBJ2-1, with D possibly matching TRBD2 (5 bases). The CDR3 extends over 16 amino acids. V lost 4 bases and J lost 4, with 18 bases in between. Germline CDR1 and CDR2: SGHRS and YFSETQ.

The chain is built from TRBV5-1 and TRBJ2-1; 7 positions match TRBD2. The CDR3 spans 16 residues. Per the germline V gene, CDR1 is SGHRS and CDR2 is YFSETQ. The V gene end was trimmed by 3 bases and the J gene end by 7 bases; junction bases not matched to a gene: 13. CDR3 sequence: CASSWRELVGGNEQFF. The CDR3 DNA sequence: TGCGCCAGCAGCTGGAGGGAACTAGTGGGGGGGAATGAGCAGTTCTTC.

V gene TRBV9 combines with J gene TRBJ2-4; perhaps TRBD1 as D (6 bases). Trimming cost V 1 base and J 2 bases, with 10 bases left between them. The germline V gene encodes CDR1 SGDLS and CDR2 YYNGEE. The CDR3 runs to 15 residues. CDR3 residues: CASSVRGQTKNIQYF. CDR3 sequence (DNA): TGTGCCAGCAGCGTAAGGGGACAAACCAAAAACATTCAGTACTTC.

This clone was observed a few times. The V call is TRBV4-1, the J call TRBJ2-4, with D unresolved. Trimming removed 0 bases at V and 1 base at J, with 10 bases between. Germline assignment: CDR1 MGHRA and CDR2 YSYEKL. This CDR3 is built from 16 residues. The CDR3 sequence: CASSQELLAAKNIQYF. For the CDR3, the DNA is TGCGCCAGCAGCCAAGAATTGTTAGCCGCCAAAAACATTCAGTACTTC.

This sequence joins TRBV5-1 and TRBJ1-1, with D hard to call. CDR3 length: 15 residues. The germline gives CDR1 SGHRS, CDR2 YFSETQ. V shed 0 bases and J shed 5 bases, with 14 bases lying between them. CDR3 region: CASSLVTTGETEAFF. The DNA of the CDR3 is TGCGCCAGCAGCTTGGTAACCACGGGTGAGACTGAAGCTTTCTTT.

The V and J genes are TRBV4-2 and TRBJ1-5; maybe TRBD1 (5 bases). Germline V gene sequence: CDR1 LGHNA, CDR2 YNFKEQ. This CDR3 spans 16 amino acids. Trimming stripped 4 bases from V and 4 bases from J, with 17 bases between. CDR3 sequence: CASSPLATEKNQPQHF. Written as DNA, the CDR3 is TGTGCCAGCAGCCCCCTAGCGACAGAAAAGAATCAGCCCCAGCATTTT.

The V call is TRBV18, the J call TRBJ2-5; D not resolved. This CDR3 region has 13 residues. Per germline, CDR1 KGHSH and CDR2 LQKENI. V lost 2 bases and J 4 bases, leaving 8 bases between the germline ends. CDR3 nucleotides: TGTGCCAGCTCACCAGCCCAGCGAGAGACCCAGTACTTC. It specifies CASSPAQRETQYF.

The chain is built from TRBV6-6 and TRBJ2-1, with TRBD2 matching 9 bases. Germline lookup yields CDR1 MNHNY and CDR2 SVGAGI (reference sequence). This CDR3 has 16 amino acids. V was clipped by 6 bases and J by 1 base; unmatched bases: 7. CDR3 residues: CASRSRAGGSYNEQFF. As DNA, the CDR3 is TGTGCCAGCAGAAGTAGAGCGGGGGGATCCTACAATGAGCAGTTCTTC.

This chain joins TRBV2 and TRBJ1-2, with no clear D. Germline values: CDR1 SNHLY, CDR2 FYNNEI. The CDR3 is made up of 12 amino acids. V lost 1 base to trimming and J lost 5 bases, with 5 bases between them. The CDR3 bases are TGTGCCAGCAGTGAAGGTCTTTATGGCTACACCTTC. Translating it yields CASSEGLYGYTF.

This clone showed up just once. J is TRBJ1-5 and V is TRBV28; D remains unclear. Looked up from germline, CDR1 is MDHEN and CDR2 is SYDVKM. Trimming left V 5 bases short and J 4 bases short, with 6 bases between. The CDR3 contains 12 residues. This CDR3 reads CASSLYNQPQHF. The CDR3 coding sequence is TGTGCCAGCAGTCTCTATAATCAGCCCCAGCATTTT. Complete variable domain (other parts from reference TRBV28 and TRBJ1-5): DVKVTQSSRYLVKRTGEKVFLECVQDMDHENMFWYRQDPGLGLRLIYFSYDVKMKEKGDIPEGYSVSREKKERFSLILESASTNQTSMYLCASSLYNQPQHFGDGTRLSIL.

The gene calls are TRBV19 and TRBJ1-1, with a weak D call TRBD1 (5 bases). Per germline, CDR1 LNHDA and CDR2 SQIVND (reference sequence). The CDR3 has 14 amino acids. V dropped 1 base and J dropped 5 bases, with 11 bases sitting between them. In nucleotides, the CDR3 is TGTGCCAGTAGTATAGGGGGCGCGAGAACTGAAGCTTTCTTT. The encoded protein is CASSIGGARTEAFF.

As regards this clone: Given the absence of the conserved phenylalanine or tryptophan at the CDR3 end, a read error is likely. The chain has TRBV6-6 and TRBJ1-6; 7 bases match TRBD1. CDR3 length: 13 amino acids. The J segment lost 7 bases and the V segment lost 6 bases, leaving 3 bases of the junction unmatched. The germline V gene has CDR1 MNHNY and CDR2 SVGAGI (reference sequence). This CDR3 is CASRQGTNSPLHL. As DNA, the CDR3 is TGTGCCAGCAGACAGGGGACGAATTCACCCCTCCACCTT.

The J gene is TRBJ2-1, the V gene TRBV11-2; the D gene could be TRBD1 or TRBD2 (5 bases each). Germline V gives CDR1 SGHAT, CDR2 FQNNGV. The V and J ends lost 5 bases and 9 bases respectively, with 14 bases between them. The CDR3 totals 13 residues. The CDR3 protein is CASSPGLGTEQFF. The CDR3 coding sequence is TGTGCCAGCAGCCCCGGGTTAGGGACTGAGCAGTTCTTC. Drawing the rest from reference TRBV11-2 and TRBJ2-1, the complete variable domain is EAGVAQSPRYKIIEKRQSVAFWCNPISGHATLYWYQQILGQGPKLLIQFQNNGVVDDSQLPKDRFSAERLKGVDSTLKIQPAKLEDSAVYLCASSPGLGTEQFFGPGTRLTVL.

The chain carries TRBV9 and TRBJ1-2, with a weak D call TRBD1 (5 bases). The V gene lost 3 bases and the J gene lost 4 bases, with 16 bases spanning the gap. From germline, CDR1 is SGDLS and CDR2 YYNGEE. The CDR3 has 15 amino acids. The CDR3 coding sequence is TGTGCCAGCAGCGGAAGGGCCGGCGGGGGCTATGGCTACACCTTC. It yields the protein CASSGRAGGGYGYTF.

V usage is TRBV5-6 and J usage is TRBJ1-6; D call uncertain. The germline CDR1 and CDR2 sequences are SGHDT and YYEEEE. The CDR3 is 14 residues long. V lost 0 bases and J lost 7, with 8 bases in between. CDR3 sequence (DNA): TGTGCCAGCAGCTTGGGGGCCTTAAATTCACCCCTCCACTTT. Its protein is CASSLGALNSPLHF.

This clone was found once. V usage is TRBV15 and J usage is TRBJ2-6; D unclear. V lost 8 bases, J lost 0 bases, and 11 bases lay in between. CDR1 is LNHNV, CDR2 YYDKDF, per germline (reference sequence). This CDR3 is built from 15 residues. CDR3 amino acids: CATAREYSGANVLTF. CDR3 bases: TGTGCCACCGCCCGAGAGTACTCTGGGGCCAACGTCCTGACTTTC.

V usage is TRBV5-6 and J usage is TRBJ1-1; the D is unclear. CDR1 is SGHDT, CDR2 YYEEEE, per germline. This CDR3 is built from 12 residues. V was pared by 1 base and J by 10 bases, with 11 bases between. The CDR3 region is CASSLRDLPAFF. CDR3 bases: TGTGCCAGCAGCTTGAGGGATTTACCAGCTTTCTTT. Full variable domain (missing parts from reference TRBV5-6 and TRBJ1-1): DAGVTQSPTHLIKTRGQQVTLRCSPKSGHDTVSWYQQALGQGPQFIFQYYEEEERQRGNFPDRFSGHQFPNYSSELNVNALLLGDSALYLCASSLRDLPAFFGQGTRLTVV.

V usage is TRBV30 and J usage is TRBJ1-2, with D perhaps matching TRBD1 (5 bases). V was shortened by 8 bases and J by 7 bases, with 17 bases between the two germline ends. The CDR3 runs to 12 residues. Germline lookup yields CDR1 GTSNPN and CDR2 SVGIG (reference sequence). The CDR3 sequence is CAGAGGVTGYTF. CDR3 nucleotide sequence: TGTGCCGGGGCTGGGGGAGTCACTGGCTACACCTTC.

V is TRBV5-1 and J is TRBJ1-2; TRBD1 agrees at 7 bases. V was clipped by 4 bases and J by 6 bases; unmatched bases: 12. CDR1 SGHRS and CDR2 YFSETQ come from the germline V gene. CDR3 size: 15 residues. The CDR3 protein is CASSPGLTGADGYTF. CDR3 bases: TGCGCCAGCAGCCCAGGACTTACAGGGGCGGATGGCTACACCTTC.

The chain couples TRBV29-1 to TRBJ1-2; D might be TRBD1 (6 bases). With 4 bases removed from V and 3 bases from J, the gap between germline ends came to 12 bases. Germline V gives CDR1 SQVTM, CDR2 ANQGSEA. This CDR3 has 13 residues. CDR3 residues: CSVGTGRDYGYTF. In DNA, the CDR3 is TGCAGCGTTGGAACAGGGAGGGACTATGGCTACACCTTC.

CDR3 DNA: TGTGCCAGCAGTTACTGGGCTCATGGCGGCGGTGAGCAGTTCTTC. Translated: CASSYWAHGGGEQFF. The J gene is TRBJ2-1, the V gene TRBV6-5, with D hard to call. V was clipped by 1 base and J by 9 bases, with 16 bases between them. Germline CDR1 reads MNHEY; CDR2 reads SVGAGI. The CDR3 is made up of 15 amino acids.

The chain combines TRBV4-1 with TRBJ2-3; the D gene is possibly TRBD1 (6 bases). The CDR3 is 16 residues long. Looked up from germline, CDR1 is MGHRA and CDR2 is YSYEKL. Trimming took 1 base from V and 1 from J, leaving 12 bases between them. The CDR3 loop is CASSQVWGPGTDTQYF. The CDR3 nucleotides are TGCGCCAGCAGCCAAGTGTGGGGGCCTGGCACAGATACGCAGTATTTT.

The genes are TRBV7-6 and TRBJ2-7; D is perhaps TRBD2 (5 bases). Germline CDR1 reads SGHVS; CDR2 reads FNYEAQ. The length of the CDR3 is 12 residues. Trimming removed 3 bases from V and 3 bases from J, with 6 bases in between. The DNA for the CDR3 is TGTGCCAGCAGCTTCGGGAACTACGAGCAGTACTTC. Its protein is CASSFGNYEQYF.

Written as DNA, the CDR3 is TGTGCCAGCAGAGAAAGTCCGGGGGACCCCTCCTACGAGCAGTACTTC. Its protein is CASRESPGDPSYEQYF. This chain uses TRBV27 with TRBJ2-7; D perhaps matches TRBD2 (6 bases). The ends were cut back, 6 bases at V and 0 bases at J, with 18 bases in the middle. The germline gives CDR1 MNHEY, CDR2 SMNVEV (reference sequence). The CDR3 is made up of 16 amino acids.

The gene calls are TRBV7-9 and TRBJ2-2; the D is unclear. Germline lookup yields CDR1 SEHNR and CDR2 FQNEAQ (reference sequence). This CDR3 region has 15 residues. Trimming left V 3 bases short and J 2 bases short, with 10 bases between. CDR3: CASSLPGRNTGELFF. In nucleotides, the CDR3 is TGTGCCAGCAGCTTGCCGGGCCGCAACACCGGGGAGCTGTTTTTT.